This record covers a single T cell receptor (beta chain). Its target is unknown. The data derive from a study of post-analysis software for immune sequencing data. Prepared TCR beta cDNA libraries contained unique molecular identifiers. TCRdb ran MiXCR on the PCR reads and lists one entry per CDR3 protein. This table holds about 770,000 distinct CDR3 sequences, approximately 44% found once. Germline V gene data show CDR1 as SNHLY and CDR2 as FYNNEI. This CDR3 has 14 residues. Broader study findings: Normalized Chao1 diversity was significantly reduced in patients versus controls. Included in a set of roughly five TRBV segments more frequent in patients than controls were TRBV5-6, TRBV5-1 and TRBV20-1.

The sample was blood. The chain combines TRBV2 with TRBJ2-7; a weak D match, TRBD2 (5 bases). TRBJ2-5 explains the end of the DNA better; the J call may be wrong. This sequence originates from a girl between 10 and 17 years old with multiple sclerosis. The CDR3 region is CASGERIYGETQYF. The CDR3 bases are TGTGCCAGCGGGGAGCGGATCTACGGGGAGACCCAGTACTTC.